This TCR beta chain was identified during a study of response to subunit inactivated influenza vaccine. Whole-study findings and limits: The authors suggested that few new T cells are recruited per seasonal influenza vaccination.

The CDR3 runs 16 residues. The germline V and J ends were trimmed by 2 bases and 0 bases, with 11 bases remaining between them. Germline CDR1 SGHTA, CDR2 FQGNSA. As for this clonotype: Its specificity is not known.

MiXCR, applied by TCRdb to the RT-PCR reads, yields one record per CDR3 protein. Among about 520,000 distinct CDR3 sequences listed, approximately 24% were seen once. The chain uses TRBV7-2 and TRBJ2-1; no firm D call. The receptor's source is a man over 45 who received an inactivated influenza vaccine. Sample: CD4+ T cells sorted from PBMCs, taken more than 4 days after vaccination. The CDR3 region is CASSLMGGSSYNEQFF. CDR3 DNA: TGTGCCAGCAGCTTAATGGGCGGTAGCTCCTACAATGAGCAGTTCTTC.